This paragraph covers one TCR beta chain sequence. Per the study methods: Amplification from reference gene primers served as the basis for estimated nucleated cell counts. The method was immunoSEQ multiplex PCR; TCRdb's version includes in-frame clones alone and lacks a portion of them. The V and J calls and the clone size are those of that table, but D and trimming were determined from the DNA. The data hold around 300,000 clones, with 80% to 90% observed a single time. The data are from a study of blood T cell repertoires in COVID-19. Study-wide context: Sources were T cells, B-cell-depleted T cells, or PBMCs; the material itself was cDNA or gDNA.

V lost 7 bases and J 3 bases, leaving 10 bases between the germline ends. The CDR3 loop spans 12 amino acids. The germline CDR1 and CDR2 sequences are MDHEN and SYDVKM. Which cohort a participant joined came from the clinical history participants gave. The sequence was collected from a man younger than 40 who had recovered from COVID-19. The specimen sequenced was PBMCs or T cells enriched from blood (not recorded which). This chain joins TRBV28 and TRBJ2-7; D is possibly TRBD2 (6 bases). This CDR3 is CASTGLIYEQYF. The DNA of the CDR3 is TGTGCCAGCACGGGACTGATCTACGAGCAGTACTTC.